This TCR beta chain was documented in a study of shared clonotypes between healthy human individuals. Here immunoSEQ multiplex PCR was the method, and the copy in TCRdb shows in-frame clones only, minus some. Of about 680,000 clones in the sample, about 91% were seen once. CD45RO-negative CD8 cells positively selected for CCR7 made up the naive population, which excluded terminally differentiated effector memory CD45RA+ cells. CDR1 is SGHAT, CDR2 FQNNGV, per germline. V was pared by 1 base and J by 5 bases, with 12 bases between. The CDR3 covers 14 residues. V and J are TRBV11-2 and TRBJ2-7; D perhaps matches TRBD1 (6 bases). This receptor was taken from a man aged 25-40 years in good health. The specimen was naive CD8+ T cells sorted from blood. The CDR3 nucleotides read TGTGCCAGCAGCTTAGTATACAGGGTGGACGAGCAGTACTTC. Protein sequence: CASSLVYRVDEQYF.